One sample yielded the 5 T cell receptor beta chains listed below, sequenced in a study of T cell repertoires in cytomegalovirus infection. TCRdb redid the calling of the reads with MiXCR, one entry per CDR3 protein. The data show approximately 910,000 distinct CDR3 sequences, more than 25% seen once. These receptors are not linked to any known antigen. Sequenced here: cultured CD8+ T cells from PBMCs, sampled from culture after CMV antigen stimulation. These receptors were taken from a human donor in good health (CMV status not recorded). Some clones in this sample may be carry-over from other donors' samples.

On this clonotype: Just one base apart from a much larger clone, this may be a read error. This rearrangement joins TRBV12-3 or TRBV12-4 to TRBJ1-5, with D possibly being TRBD1 (5 bases). Trimming pared 5 bases from V and 8 bases from J, leaving 10 bases between. The CDR3 runs to 12 residues. The DNA of the CDR3 is TGTGCCAGCAGTAAGACAGATGAGCCCCAGCATTTT. Amino acid sequence: CASSKTDEPQHF.

This CDR3 reads CASSSTGGDNTEAFF. CDR3 DNA: TGTGCCAGCAGCTCCACCGGAGGGGACAACACTGAAGCTTTCTTT. The chain combines TRBV13 with TRBJ1-1; D is perhaps TRBD1 (5 bases). The germline V gene has CDR1 PRHDT and CDR2 FYEKMQ (reference sequence). V lost 4 bases and J 2 bases, leaving 14 bases between the germline ends. The CDR3 covers 15 residues.

This clonotype was recorded a few times. The chain uses TRBV27 and TRBJ2-3, with 8 bases matching TRBD1. Germline CDR1 is MNHEY and CDR2 is SMNVEV (reference sequence). The J segment lost 3 bases and the V segment lost 5 bases, leaving 7 bases of the junction unmatched. The CDR3 length is 15 residues. The CDR3 sequence: CASSPEGQETDTQYF. Here the CDR3 DNA reads TGTGCCAGCAGTCCAGAGGGACAGGAAACAGATACGCAGTATTTT.

Only one count was recorded for this clonotype. The chain recombines TRBV6-4 with TRBJ2-3; perhaps TRBD2 as D (6 bases). V lost 3 bases and J 1 base, leaving 14 bases between the germline ends. Germline V CDR1 and CDR2: MRHNA, SNTAGT. The CDR3 has 16 amino acids. The CDR3 is CASSEGGRGRTDTQYF. The CDR3 DNA sequence: TGTGCCAGCAGTGAAGGAGGGCGGGGCCGCACAGATACGCAGTATTTT.

This clonotype was counted a few times. The chain has TRBV7-9 and TRBJ1-1; D unresolved. The CDR3 length is 14 residues. The germline V gene has CDR1 SEHNR and CDR2 FQNEAQ (reference sequence). V was cut by 5 bases and J by 1 base, with 11 bases left in between. The CDR3: CASSHRTENTEAFF. The CDR3 DNA reads TGTGCCAGCAGCCATCGAACAGAGAACACTGAAGCTTTCTTT. Looking up the rest from reference TRBV7-9 and TRBJ1-1 gives the full variable domain: DTGVSQNPRHKITKRGQNVTFRCDPISEHNRLYWYRQTLGQGPEFLTYFQNEAQLEKSRLLSDRFSAERPKGSFSTLEIQRTEQGDSAMYLCASSHRTENTEAFFGQGTRLTVV.